Listed below are T cell receptor beta chains from one sample, sequenced in a study of PD-1 blockade in classical Hodgkin lymphoma. Repertoires were generated with immunoSEQ multiplex PCR, while TCRdb's copy carries only in-frame clones and drops some. The sample holds roughly 100,000 clones, 89% seen once. The starting material was peripheral blood mononuclear cells (PBMCs), obtained before the fourth cycle of nivolumab. The receptors shown here come from a human donor with classical Hodgkin lymphoma. Each CDR3 is given with its conserved first and last residue. A D gene is named only where the DNA matches it firmly. Expanded clones get a size class; other rows say once, few or many, or leave the size out.

cdr3_length | j_call | clone_size | d_call | v_call | cdr3_nt | cdr3_aa
13 | TRBJ1-1 | once | NA | TRBV19 | TGTGCCAGTAGTAGCATAAGGGGGGCTGAAGCTTTCTTT | CASSSIRGAEAFF
17 | TRBJ2-1 | NA | TRBD2 | TRBV4-1 | TGCGCCAGCAGCCAAGCCGGGACTAGCGGGTACTACAATGAGCAGTTCTTC | CASSQAGTSGYYNEQFF
14 | TRBJ1-2 | NA | NA | TRBV5-1 | TGCGCCAGCAGCTTGGCCGATGTACTCTATGGCTACACCTTC | CASSLADVLYGYTF
15 | TRBJ2-5 | NA | NA | TRBV7-2 | TGTGCCAGCAGCTCTCATTCGGGACTCCAGGAGACCCAGTACTTC | CASSSHSGLQETQYF
16 | TRBJ2-7 | once | TRBD2 | TRBV4-2 | TGTGCCAGCAGCCGGGGACTAGCGGGAGGGGTCTACGAGCAGTACTTC | CASSRGLAGGVYEQYF
17 | TRBJ1-5 | NA | NA | TRBV30 | TGTGCCTGGAGTGTACCAAGGGATATCTGGGACAATCAGCCCCAGCATTTT | CAWSVPRDIWDNQPQHF
16 | TRBJ1-5 | NA | NA | TRBV19 | TGTGCCAGTAGTATGGGTTTCGGACAGAGCAATCAGCCCCAGCATTTT | CASSMGFGQSNQPQHF
11 | TRBJ2-1 | once | NA | TRBV30 | TGTGCCTGGAATGATTACAATGAGCAGTTCTTC | CAWNDYNEQFF
13 | TRBJ2-4 | NA | NA | TRBV28 | TGTGCCAGCTACAAGGCGGCCAAAAACATTCAGTACTTC | CASYKAAKNIQYF
15 | TRBJ2-2 | NA | TRBD2 | TRBV11-2 | TGTGCCAGCAGCTTAATCAAGGCGGGAGCGGGGGAGCTGTTTTTT | CASSLIKAGAGELFF
16 | TRBJ2-7 | NA | NA | TRBV18 | TGTGCCAGCTCACCACCGGTCCCCGGACGATCCTACGAGCAGTACTTC | CASSPPVPGRSYEQYF
14 | TRBJ2-7 | NA | NA | TRBV30 | TGTGCCTGGTCAGAGGGGTCCATGTCCTACGAGCAGTACTTC | CAWSEGSMSYEQYF
13 | TRBJ1-2 | NA | NA | TRBV6-5 | TGTGCCAGCAGCCGACAGGCCCGCTATGGCTACACCTTC | CASSRQARYGYTF
12 | TRBJ2-2 | few | NA | TRBV5-6 | TGTGCCAGCAGCAGGGACCTCGGGGAGCTGTTTTTT | CASSRDLGELFF
14 | TRBJ2-5 | NA | NA | TRBV5-4 | TGTGCCAGCAGCTCCCCGGGGCGGGGAGAGACCCAGTACTTC | CASSSPGRGETQYF
18 | TRBJ2-1 | NA | TRBD2 | TRBV7-6 | TGTGCCAGCAGCTTATTAACGAGGACTAGCGGGGTGGTACATGAGCAGTTCTTC | CASSLLTRTSGVVHEQFF
18 | TRBJ2-5 | NA | TRBD2 | TRBV11-3 | TGTGCCAGCAGATATTCCGTATTGCGGCGGGAGCCACAAGAGACCCAGTACTTC | CASRYSVLRREPQETQYF
14 | TRBJ1-2 | once | NA | TRBV27 | TGTGCCAGCAGTTCCAGGGTGGGCTTCGATGGCTACACCTTC | CASSSRVGFDGYTF
17 | TRBJ1-1 | NA | TRBD1 | TRBV18 | TGTGCCAGCTCACCACCCGGGGGGGGACAGCGGGGCACTGAAGCTTTCTTT | CASSPPGGGQRGTEAFF
15 | TRBJ2-3 | once | NA | TRBV7-9 | TGTGCCAGCAGCTTAAAGAGGGGATCACAAGATACGCAGTATTTT | CASSLKRGSQDTQYF
13 | TRBJ2-7 | NA | NA | TRBV29-1 | TGCAGCGTTGCACAGGGTGTGTCCTACGAGCAGTACTTC | CSVAQGVSYEQYF
15 | TRBJ1-2 | NA | TRBD1 | TRBV5-6 | TGTGCCAGCAGCTTGACGGGACAGGATTTCTATGGCTACACCTTC | CASSLTGQDFYGYTF
13 | TRBJ1-1 | NA | NA | TRBV2 | TGTGCCAGCAGGGCGGGAGAAACCACTGAAGCTTTCTTT | CASRAGETTEAFF
18 | TRBJ2-5 | NA | TRBD2 | TRBV27 | TGTGCCAGCAGTTTACCCCCGACTAGCGGGTCGTGCCAAGAGACCCAGTACTTC | CASSLPPTSGSCQETQYF
15 | TRBJ2-7 | NA | NA | TRBV28 | TGTGCCAGCAGTTTACGCGGGTCAAGCTCCTACGAGCAGTACTTC | CASSLRGSSSYEQYF
13 | TRBJ2-7 | NA | NA | TRBV7-2 | TGTGCCAGCAGCGACCGACTCGTTTACGAGCAGTACTTC | CASSDRLVYEQYF
13 | TRBJ1-1 | NA | NA | TRBV10-3 | TGTGCCATCAGTGCCGTAGACAACACTGAAGCTTTCTTT | CAISAVDNTEAFF
14 | TRBJ2-7 | NA | TRBD1 | TRBV28 | TGTGCCAGCCCTCTCGGACAGGCATCCTACGAGCAGTACTTC | CASPLGQASYEQYF
15 | TRBJ2-7 | NA | TRBD2 | TRBV28 | TGTGCCAGCATTACGGGAGGAGGGGCGACCTACGAGCAGTACTTC | CASITGGGATYEQYF
13 | TRBJ2-7 | NA | TRBD1 | TRBV29-1 | TGCAGCGCCTCGACAGGGGTCTCCTACGAGCAGTACTTC | CSASTGVSYEQYF
13 | TRBJ1-1 | NA | NA | TRBV18 | TGTGCCAGCTCACCTAGCCAGAACACTGAAGCTTTCTTT | CASSPSQNTEAFF
16 | TRBJ1-1 | NA | TRBD1 | TRBV13 | TGTGCCAGCAGCTCTTTAGGGACAGGGGTGGGCACTGAAGCTTTCTTT | CASSSLGTGVGTEAFF
17 | TRBJ2-2 | NA | TRBD2 | TRBV7-2 | TGTGCCAGCAGCGCGCCGGGACTAGCGGGAGGCACCGGGGAGCTGTTTTTT | CASSAPGLAGGTGELFF
13 | TRBJ1-2 | NA | NA | TRBV27 | TGTGCCAGCACCAAAAGGAGGGTGGGAGGCTACACCTTC | CASTKRRVGGYTF
13 | TRBJ2-1 | NA | NA | TRBV6-1 | TGTGCCAGCGGACCCTACTCCTACAATGAGCAGTTCTTC | CASGPYSYNEQFF
14 | TRBJ2-3 | NA | NA | TRBV28 | TGTGCCAGCAGTTTTGTGCCCCGCACAGATACGCAGTATTTT | CASSFVPRTDTQYF
16 | TRBJ2-6 | NA | TRBD2 | TRBV6-6 | TGTGCCAGCATCCCGAGCGGGGGGCCTGGGGCCAACGTCCTGACTTTC | CASIPSGGPGANVLTF
18 | TRBJ1-3 | NA | NA | TRBV7-9 | TGTGCCAGCAGCTTACAGAGGGCGATTGCGGGGCCTGGAAACACCATATATTTT | CASSLQRAIAGPGNTIYF
13 | TRBJ1-1 | NA | NA | TRBV6-1 | TGTGCCAGCAGCTGGGGGGGATCCACTGAAGCTTTCTTT | CASSWGGSTEAFF
17 | TRBJ2-3 | NA | TRBD2 | TRBV29-1 | TGCAGCGGCAAAGAAAGCGGGAGTGGATTGTCGACAGATACGCAGTATTTT | CSGKESGSGLSTDTQYF
12 | TRBJ2-1 | NA | TRBD2 | TRBV7-9 | TGTGCCAGCAGCCTCCCGGGAGGGGAGCAGTTCTTC | CASSLPGGEQFF
15 | TRBJ1-5 | NA | NA | TRBV4-3 | TGCGCCAGCAGCCAAGATCGCGGACCCAATCAGCCCCAGCATTTT | CASSQDRGPNQPQHF
14 | TRBJ1-2 | many | TRBD1 | TRBV2 | TGTGCCAGCAGTGGGGGACAGGGTGCGGATGGCTACACCTTC | CASSGGQGADGYTF
14 | TRBJ1-1 | NA | NA | TRBV7-2 | TGTGCCAGCAGCACGACAGGCGTTTACACTGAAGCTTTCTTT | CASSTTGVYTEAFF
12 | TRBJ2-1 | NA | NA | TRBV27 | TGTGCCAGCTCGGACCCATACAATGAGCAGTTCTTC | CASSDPYNEQFF
15 | TRBJ2-2 | NA | NA | TRBV19 | TGTGCCAGTAGTACCCTGGGGCCGGGGACCGGGGAGCTGTTTTTT | CASSTLGPGTGELFF
15 | TRBJ2-3 | NA | NA | TRBV19 | TGTGCCAGTAGTATAGGTGTCTTTCAGGCAGATACGCAGTATTTT | CASSIGVFQADTQYF
14 | TRBJ2-3 | NA | TRBD2 | TRBV30 | TGTGCCTGGAGTGTACTAGCGGGAGTAGATACGCAGTATTTT | CAWSVLAGVDTQYF
15 | TRBJ2-7 | NA | TRBD2 | TRBV7-9 | TGTGCCAGCAGCTTAGTACTAGCGGGAGTCCACGAGCAGTACTTC | CASSLVLAGVHEQYF
18 | TRBJ2-1 | NA | TRBD1 | TRBV4-1 | TGCGCCAGCAGCCAAGGAAGGCCTCTACAGGGGGCGCAGAATGAGCAGTTCTTC | CASSQGRPLQGAQNEQFF
14 | TRBJ1-2 | NA | NA | TRBV4-1 | TGCGCCAGCAGCCAAGTCGGGGGTGACTATGGCTACACCTTC | CASSQVGGDYGYTF
15 | TRBJ2-3 | NA | NA | TRBV4-3 | TGCGCCAGCAGCCAAGATGGCGGGGCCGGGGATACGCAGTATTTT | CASSQDGGAGDTQYF
13 | TRBJ2-1 | NA | NA | TRBV28 | TGTGCCAGCAGTTTATTCAACAGGGAAGAGCAGTTCTTC | CASSLFNREEQFF
15 | TRBJ1-2 | NA | NA | TRBV19 | TGTGCCAGTAGTACCGGGCCCGGTGGTGTATATGGCTACACCTTC | CASSTGPGGVYGYTF
16 | TRBJ2-7 | once | NA | TRBV27 | TGTGCCAGCAGTTTAAATCTCCGTTTCGCCTACTACGAGCAGTACTTC | CASSLNLRFAYYEQYF
17 | TRBJ2-1 | NA | TRBD2 | TRBV7-9 | TGTGCCAGCAGCTTACCTGGGTCGCTAGCGGGCGCCAATGAGCAGTTCTTC | CASSLPGSLAGANEQFF
15 | TRBJ2-1 | NA | TRBD2 | TRBV6-5 | TGTGCCAGCAGTCAGCTTAGCGGGGACTTTGGTGAGCAGTTCTTC | CASSQLSGDFGEQFF